Following are 3 T cell receptor beta chains from one sample sequenced in a study of tumor-infiltrating lymphocytes in primary liver carcinoma. Without any cell sorting, about 18-31 mg of bulk tissue yielded co-extracted RNA and DNA. Reverse transcription of about 500 ng total RNA with a constant-region primer produced TCR beta cDNA. Each TCR beta library was derived from three nested multiplex PCR rounds that employed slightly modified ARM-PCR. The first two PCR rounds, roughly 9 cycles each, used TRBV1-TRBV30 forward primers and a C-beta reverse primer. One entry per CDR3 protein results from TCRdb running MiXCR on the multiplex PCR reads. The sample records 30,000 to 35,000 distinct CDR3 sequences, around 80% being singletons. The sequenced sample consisted of liver tumor tissue from sampling region 5. Subset specified: tumor region T5, tumor centre. These receptors were taken from a middle-aged man with primary liver carcinoma and hepatitis B virus infection.

Turning to this clonotype: An end of the junction does not agree with germline; a read error may underlie this. This chain connects TRBV11-2 to TRBJ1-1, with D unresolved. The germline CDR1 and CDR2 sequences are SGHAT and FQNNGV. CDR3 length equals 14 residues. CDR3 sequence: CTSRLTAFDTEASF. The CDR3 DNA is TGTACCAGCAGGTTAACGGCCTTCGACACTGAAGCTTCCTTT.

About this clonotype itself: No conserved phenylalanine or tryptophan is present at the end of the CDR3, so a read error is the likely explanation. No DNA is shown, since the ends of the CDR3 on it are uncertain; the CDR3 is the one TCRdb lists. The chain joins TRBV11-2 to TRBJ2-3. The germline V gene encodes CDR1 SGHAT and CDR2 FQNNGV. Counting both end residues, the CDR3 totals 13 amino acids. This CDR3 is CVSSLISTDTQYL.

This clonotype was counted a few times. V gene TRBV5-5 combines with J gene TRBJ2-3; D uncertain. Germline-derived CDR1 and CDR2 are SGHKS and YYEKEE (reference sequence). The CDR3 has 16 residues. V dropped 3 bases and J dropped 6 bases, with 20 bases sitting between them. CDR3 sequence: CASSSPDGSNTDTQYF. In DNA form, the CDR3 reads TGTGCCAGCAGCTCCCCTGACGGGTCGAACACGGATACGCAGTATTTT. The whole variable domain, remainder taken from reference TRBV5-5 and TRBJ2-3, is DAGVTQSPTHLIKTRGQQVTLRCSPISGHKSVSWYQQVLGQGPQFIFQYYEKEERGRGNFPDRFSARQFPNYSSELNVNALLLGDSALYLCASSSPDGSNTDTQYFGPGTRLTVL.